The 24 T cell receptor beta chains presented below share a single source sample, sequenced in a study of blood T cell repertoires in COVID-19. Assay used: immunoSEQ multiplex PCR; TCRdb lists only in-frame clones, some missing. This sample has some 90,000 clones; about 80% occur once, and the top ten carry approximately 10%. Sequencing input: peripheral blood. The receptor set was obtained from a woman aged 65 to 85 with acute or convalescent COVID-19.

The V gene is TRBV5-6, the J gene TRBJ1-1; tentatively, D is TRBD1 (5 bases). Germline lookup yields CDR1 SGHDT and CDR2 YYEEEE. The CDR3 is 14 amino acids. V lost 1 base to trimming and J lost 4 bases, with 11 bases between them. The CDR3 region is CASSLLQGTTEAFF. The CDR3 region has the DNA TGTGCCAGCAGCTTGCTTCAGGGTACCACTGAAGCTTTCTTT.

This rearrangement joins TRBV19 to TRBJ2-7, with TRBD2 identical over 10 bases. CDR1 and CDR2 from the germline V gene are LNHDA and SQIVND (reference sequence). The V and J ends lost 4 bases and 0 bases, in that order; junction bases with no gene match: 3. The CDR3 has 15 residues. The CDR3 protein is CASSTWTSGSYEQYF. CDR3 bases: TGTGCCAGTAGTACATGGACTAGCGGCTCCTACGAGCAGTACTTC. The whole variable domain, filled in from reference TRBV19 and TRBJ2-7, reads DGGITQSPKYLFRKEGQNVTLSCEQNLNHDAMYWYRQDPGQGLRLIYYSQIVNDFQKGDIAEGYSVSREKKESFPLTVTSAQKNPTAFYLCASSTWTSGSYEQYFGPGTRLTVT.

The chain joins TRBV3-1 (or the pseudogene TRBV3-2) to TRBJ2-6; TRBD1 agrees at 7 bases. The CDR3 covers 21 residues. The V segment lost 1 base and the J segment 0 bases; nucleotides outside the gene matches: 15. Germline V gene sequence: CDR1 LGHDT, CDR2 YNNKEL (reference sequence). The CDR3 DNA is TGTGCCAGCAGCCAAGCCCACCCGACAGGGCCAACGCTCTCTGGGGCCAACGTCCTGACTTTC. It yields the protein CASSQAHPTGPTLSGANVLTF.

As for this clone: Additional DNA sequences in this sample encode the identical CDR3. The chain couples TRBV27 to TRBJ2-7; no reliable D call. V lost 1 base and J lost 4, with 8 bases in between. The CDR3 is made up of 13 amino acids. Germline assignment: CDR1 MNHEY and CDR2 SMNVEV (reference sequence). CDR3 coding DNA: TGTGCCAGCAGTTTATTTCGAGGTTACGAGCAGTACTTC. As protein: CASSLFRGYEQYF.

This chain connects TRBV19 to TRBJ2-3; the D gene is possibly TRBD2 (6 bases). This CDR3 has 15 residues. The germline V gene has CDR1 LNHDA and CDR2 SQIVND (reference sequence). V was pared by 3 bases and J by 1 base, with 11 bases between. The CDR3 loop reads CASSIVAGRTDTQYF. The CDR3 region has the DNA TGTGCCAGTAGTATTGTGGCGGGGCGCACAGATACGCAGTATTTT.

This chain links TRBV4-2 with TRBJ2-5, with 11 bases lining up with TRBD1. The germline V gene encodes CDR1 LGHNA and CDR2 YNFKEQ. The ends lost 4 bases at V and 2 bases at J; junction bases unmatched: 9. The CDR3 is 17 amino acids. For the CDR3, the DNA is TGTGCCAGCAGCCGCGTCCAAGGGACAGGGGGTCAAGAGACCCAGTACTTC. Translated: CASSRVQGTGGQETQYF.

CDR3 sequence: CASSLSRGSQETQYF. The CDR3 DNA follows: TGTGCCAGCAGCTTAAGTAGGGGGTCCCAAGAGACCCAGTACTTC. This rearrangement joins TRBV11-2 to TRBJ2-5; maybe TRBD1 (6 bases). V was clipped by 2 bases and J by 1 base, with 11 bases between them. The germline gives CDR1 SGHAT, CDR2 FQNNGV. The CDR3 has 15 amino acids.

The gene calls are TRBV6-4 and TRBJ1-6, with 9 bases identical to TRBD1. From germline, CDR1 is MRHNA and CDR2 SNTAGT. The CDR3 length is 14 residues. Trimming cost V 11 bases and J 5 bases; bases outside gene matches: 7. The CDR3 is CAGPGTGNNSPLHF. The CDR3 nucleotides read TGTGCCGGCCCCGGGACAGGGAATAATTCACCCCTCCACTTT.

The chain joins TRBV4-1 to TRBJ1-2; weak D call: TRBD1 (5 bases). V lost 1 base, J lost 1 base, and 10 bases lay in between. Per germline, CDR1 MGHRA and CDR2 YSYEKL. CDR3 length: 15 amino acids. The CDR3 sequence is CASSQGPGLNYGYTF. The CDR3 region has the DNA TGCGCCAGCAGCCAAGGGCCGGGACTTAACTATGGCTACACCTTC.

J is TRBJ2-5 and V is TRBV7-9; the match to TRBD2 covers 9 bases. The CDR3 loop spans 18 amino acids. V shed 5 bases and J 4 bases; nucleotides not matched to a gene: 17. The germline V gene encodes CDR1 SEHNR and CDR2 FQNEAQ (reference sequence). The DNA of the CDR3 is TGTGCCAGCAGCCTACTTAGCGGGGGCCAGGTCCGTAGAGAGACCCAGTACTTC. Encoded protein: CASSLLSGGQVRRETQYF.

This chain connects TRBV7-2 to TRBJ2-3; the D gene is possibly TRBD1 (5 bases). The CDR3 sequence is 16 residues long. Germline CDR1 and CDR2: SGHTA and FQGNSA. Trimming took 1 base from V and 1 from J, leaving 12 bases between them. CDR3: CASSLVARVGTDTQYF. CDR3 DNA: TGTGCCAGCAGCTTAGTCGCCAGGGTGGGCACAGATACGCAGTATTTT.

The chain combines TRBV4-2 with TRBJ1-4; TRBD1 is a possible D gene (6 bases). Per germline, CDR1 LGHNA and CDR2 YNFKEQ. The CDR3 is made up of 14 amino acids. The V end was cut by 3 bases, the J end by 5 bases, with 10 bases between. The DNA of the CDR3 is TGTGCCAGCAGCCAGGACAGTCTAAATGAAAAACTGTTTTTT. Amino acid sequence: CASSQDSLNEKLFF.

This chain connects TRBV5-1 to TRBJ2-7, with unresolved D. This CDR3 comprises 14 residues. CDR1 and CDR2 from the germline V gene are SGHRS and YFSETQ. Trimming left V 0 bases short and J 3 bases short, with 10 bases between. The CDR3 sequence: CASSLDDQNYEQYF. The DNA of the CDR3 is TGCGCCAGCAGCTTGGACGATCAGAACTACGAGCAGTACTTC.

The rearrangement links TRBV19 to TRBJ1-5, with 8 positions matching TRBD1. Germline V gene data show CDR1 as LNHDA and CDR2 as SQIVND (reference sequence). CDR3 length: 15 residues. With V trimmed by 2 bases and J by 5 bases, 5 bases remained unmatched. The CDR3 protein is CASSIMGQVDQPQHF. The CDR3 region has the DNA TGTGCCAGTAGTATAATGGGACAGGTAGATCAGCCCCAGCATTTT.

V and J are TRBV6-2 or TRBV6-3 and TRBJ2-7, with D possibly being TRBD2 (5 bases). The CDR3 covers 16 residues. Germline V lookup: CDR1 MNHEY, CDR2 SVGEGT. V dropped 2 bases and J dropped 7 bases, with 21 bases sitting between them. CDR3 nucleotides: TGTGCCAGCAGTTACACCCCGGCACGAGGGTTGGGTGAGCAGTACTTC. Protein product: CASSYTPARGLGEQYF.

The V and J genes are TRBV6-5 and TRBJ1-2; TRBD1 matches 8 bases. Losses at the gene ends were 2 bases for V and 4 bases for J; bases not matched to a gene: 3. Germline values: CDR1 MNHEY, CDR2 SVGAGI. The CDR3 runs to 14 residues. This CDR3 reads CASSYGDRTYGYTF. CDR3 nucleotide sequence: TGTGCCAGCAGTTACGGGGACAGGACCTATGGCTACACCTTC.

The rearrangement uses TRBV5-4 and TRBJ1-2; tentative D call: TRBD1 (5 bases). The CDR3 has 12 amino acids. The germline V gene encodes CDR1 SGHNT and CDR2 YYREEE (reference sequence). Trimming took 3 bases from V and 4 from J, leaving 7 bases between them. The CDR3 bases are TGTGCCAGCAGCTGGGGCGGCTATGGCTACACCTTC. This translates into CASSWGGYGYTF.

This chain connects TRBV10-3 to TRBJ2-3, with a possible D match to TRBD2 (6 bases). Germline V gene lookup returns CDR1 ENHRY and CDR2 SYGVKD. V was clipped by 8 bases and J by 2 bases, with 14 bases between them. This CDR3 contains 14 residues. CDR3 nucleotide sequence: TGTGCCATCGCAAGGGGCGGGGTCACAGATACGCAGTATTTT. It yields the protein CAIARGGVTDTQYF.

The chain carries TRBV2 and TRBJ2-6; no clear D gene. CDR1 is SNHLY and CDR2 is FYNNEI in the germline V gene. The CDR3 extends over 15 amino acids. Trimming pared 3 bases from V and 1 base from J, leaving 7 bases between. The DNA of the CDR3 is TGTGCCAGCAGTGACGCCGGGTCTGGGGCCAACGTCCTGACTTTC. Residues: CASSDAGSGANVLTF.

The chain joins TRBV5-1 to TRBJ2-5; D uncertain. The length of the CDR3 is 14 residues. Germline V gives CDR1 SGHRS, CDR2 YFSETQ. Deletions cut 0 bases from V and 4 bases from J, with 10 bases between. CDR3 DNA sequence: TGCGCCAGCAGCTTGGGAGGTGTTTCAGAGACCCAGTACTTC. The encoded protein is CASSLGGVSETQYF.

The V call is TRBV12-3 or TRBV12-4, the J call TRBJ1-2; D is possibly TRBD1 (6 bases). This CDR3 has 13 amino acids. Trimming stripped 6 bases from V and 4 bases from J, with 12 bases between. CDR3: CASSSDRSYGYTF. In DNA, the CDR3 is TGTGCCAGCAGCTCCGACAGGAGCTATGGCTACACCTTC.

The chain links TRBV9 to TRBJ2-1; D not certain. The germline V gene encodes CDR1 SGDLS and CDR2 YYNGEE. Trimming cost V 7 bases and J 2 bases, with 10 bases left between them. This CDR3 spans 13 amino acids. The CDR3 DNA reads as TGTGCCAGCTCGAGACTCACCTACAATGAGCAGTTCTTC. The encoded protein is CASSRLTYNEQFF.

The chain links TRBV2 to TRBJ1-6, with TRBD1 matching 7 bases. V shed 1 base and J 8 bases; nucleotides not matched to a gene: 8. The CDR3 contains 16 residues. Per the germline V gene, CDR1 is SNHLY and CDR2 is FYNNEI. The CDR3 DNA reads as TGTGCCAGCAGTGAAGAGGTGACAGGGCTCGATTCACCCCTCCACTTT. Translating gives CASSEEVTGLDSPLHF.

The chain carries TRBV5-1 and TRBJ2-3; TRBD1 aligns across 7 bases. CDR1 is SGHRS and CDR2 is YFSETQ in the germline V gene. The CDR3 covers 14 residues. V trimming: 0 bases; J trimming: 5 bases; junction bases outside the gene matches: 3. CDR3 residues: CASSLADREDTQYF. The DNA for the CDR3 is TGCGCCAGCAGCTTGGCCGACAGGGAAGATACGCAGTATTTT.